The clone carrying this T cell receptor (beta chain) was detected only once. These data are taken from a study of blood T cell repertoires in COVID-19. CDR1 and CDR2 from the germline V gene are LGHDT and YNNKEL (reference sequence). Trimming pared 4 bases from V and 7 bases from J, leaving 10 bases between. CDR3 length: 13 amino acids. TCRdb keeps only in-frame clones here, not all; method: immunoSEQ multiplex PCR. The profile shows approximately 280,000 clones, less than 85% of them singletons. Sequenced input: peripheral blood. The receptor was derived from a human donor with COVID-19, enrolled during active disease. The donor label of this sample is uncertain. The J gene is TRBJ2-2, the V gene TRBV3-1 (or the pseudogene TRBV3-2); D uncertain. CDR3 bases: TGTGCCAGCAGCCCCTGGGCAGACGGGGAGCTGTTTTTT. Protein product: CASSPWADGELFF.